This T cell receptor (beta chain) originates from a study of blood T cell repertoires in COVID-19. Study-wide context: Sample material is recorded as cDNA or gDNA derived from T cells, B-cell-depleted T cells, or PBMCs.

In the authors' methods: Using reference gene primer amplification, nucleated cell counts were estimated. The protocol was immunoSEQ multiplex PCR, while the TCRdb copy is restricted to in-frame clones and leaves out a portion. Clone size and V and J calls were adopted from that table, with D and trimming inferred from the DNA. Among roughly 200,000 clones listed, more than 80% were seen once. Germline V gene lookup returns CDR1 SGHRS and CDR2 YFSETQ. Trimming left V 2 bases short and J 0 bases short, with 12 bases between. The CDR3 is 16 amino acids. Participants reported their clinical history, and cohort assignment relied on those reports. Before being deemed recovered, Cohort 3 donors had two negative PCRs, clearance, or symptom resolution. This clone has just a few counts.

This sequence was found in a middle-aged man who had recovered from COVID-19. The sequencing input was PBMCs or T cells enriched from blood (not recorded which). The chain uses TRBV5-1 and TRBJ1-3; D is unresolved. As DNA, the CDR3 is TGCGCCAGCAGCTTCAGCCTGAGGAGCTCTGGAAACACCATATATTTT. Translation gives CASSFSLRSSGNTIYF.